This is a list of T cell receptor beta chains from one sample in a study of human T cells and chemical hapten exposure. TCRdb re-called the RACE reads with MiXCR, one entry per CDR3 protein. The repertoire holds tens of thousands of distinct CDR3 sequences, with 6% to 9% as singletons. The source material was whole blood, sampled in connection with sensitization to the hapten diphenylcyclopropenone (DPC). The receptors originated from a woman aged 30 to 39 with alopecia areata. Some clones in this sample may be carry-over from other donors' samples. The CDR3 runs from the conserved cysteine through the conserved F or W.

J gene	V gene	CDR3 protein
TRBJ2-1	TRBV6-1	CASRDSGGAGNEQFF
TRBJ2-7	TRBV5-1	CASSLDLRTSGTYEQYF
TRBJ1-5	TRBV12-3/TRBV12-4	CASSPDRGSWSNQPQHF
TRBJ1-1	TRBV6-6	CASSPGTASEAFF
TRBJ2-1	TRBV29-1	CSVGGGDTFSYNEQFF
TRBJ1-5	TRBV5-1	CASSPEGQNQPQHF
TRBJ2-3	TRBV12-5	CASGTPGGTDTQYF
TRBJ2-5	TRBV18	CASSQTGQETQYF
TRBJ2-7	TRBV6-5	CASGQGTQRTYEQYF
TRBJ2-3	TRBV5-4	CASSLGGARVTDTQYF
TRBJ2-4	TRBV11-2	CASSLIGGQAKNIQYF
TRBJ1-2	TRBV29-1	CSVDRGWANYGYTF
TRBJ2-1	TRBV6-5	CASSSGTGYNEQFF
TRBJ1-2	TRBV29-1	CSVGANTGGIWDGYTF
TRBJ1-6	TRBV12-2	CASRLPGTTNNSPLHF
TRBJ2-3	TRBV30	CAWRPVLAGGTDTQYF
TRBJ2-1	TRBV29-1	CSVDTGYQFF
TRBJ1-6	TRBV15	CATSVELDNSPLHF
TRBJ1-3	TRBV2	CASSGAAGGANTIYF
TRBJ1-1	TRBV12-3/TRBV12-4	CASSLDEGVNTEAFF
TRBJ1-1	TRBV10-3	CAISVGQGQTEAFF
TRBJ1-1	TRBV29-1	CSVDGTGGAFF